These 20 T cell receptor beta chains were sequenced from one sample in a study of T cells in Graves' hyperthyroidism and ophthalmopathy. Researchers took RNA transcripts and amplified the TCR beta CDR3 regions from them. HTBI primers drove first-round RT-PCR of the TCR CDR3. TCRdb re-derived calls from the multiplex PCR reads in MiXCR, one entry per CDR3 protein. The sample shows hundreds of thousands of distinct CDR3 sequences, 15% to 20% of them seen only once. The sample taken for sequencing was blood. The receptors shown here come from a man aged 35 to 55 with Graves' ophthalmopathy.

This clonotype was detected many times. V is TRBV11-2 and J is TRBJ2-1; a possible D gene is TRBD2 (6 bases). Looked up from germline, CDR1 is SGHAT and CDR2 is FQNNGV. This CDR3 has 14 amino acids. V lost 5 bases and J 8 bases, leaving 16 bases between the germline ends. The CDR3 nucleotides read TGTGCCAGCAGCGGGATATGGGGGGTGGATGAGCAGTTCTTC. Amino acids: CASSGIWGVDEQFF. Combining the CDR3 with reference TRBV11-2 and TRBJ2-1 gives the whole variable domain EAGVAQSPRYKIIEKRQSVAFWCNPISGHATLYWYQQILGQGPKLLIQFQNNGVVDDSQLPKDRFSAERLKGVDSTLKIQPAKLEDSAVYLCASSGIWGVDEQFFGPGTRLTVL.

This CDR3 reads CSARDLGERTSASYEQYF. In DNA form, the CDR3 reads TGCAGTGCTAGAGATTTGGGTGAGCGTACCAGCGCCTCCTACGAGCAGTACTTC. The gene calls are TRBV20-1 and TRBJ2-7; D unclear. This CDR3 is built from 18 residues. Trimming removed 0 bases at V and 0 bases at J, with 21 bases between. Germline assignment: CDR1 DFQATT and CDR2 SNEGSKA (reference sequence).

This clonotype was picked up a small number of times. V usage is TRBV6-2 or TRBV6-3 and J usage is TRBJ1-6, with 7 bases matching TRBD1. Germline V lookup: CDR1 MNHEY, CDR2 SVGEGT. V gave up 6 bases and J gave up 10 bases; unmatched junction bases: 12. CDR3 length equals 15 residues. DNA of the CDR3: TGTGCCAGCAGCAGCCCGGACAGGCTTGGGTCACCCCTCCACTTT. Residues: CASSSPDRLGSPLHF.

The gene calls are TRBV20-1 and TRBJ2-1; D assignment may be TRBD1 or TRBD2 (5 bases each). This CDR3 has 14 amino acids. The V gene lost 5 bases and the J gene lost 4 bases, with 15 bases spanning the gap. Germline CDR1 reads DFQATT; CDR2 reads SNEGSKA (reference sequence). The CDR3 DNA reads TGCAGTGCTGGAACCGAGGGGTTTTACAATGAGCAGTTCTTC. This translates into CSAGTEGFYNEQFF.

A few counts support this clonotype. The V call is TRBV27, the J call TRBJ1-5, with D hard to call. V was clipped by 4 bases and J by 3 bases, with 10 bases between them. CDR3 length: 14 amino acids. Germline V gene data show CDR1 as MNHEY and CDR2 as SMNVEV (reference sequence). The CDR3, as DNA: TGTGCCAGCAGTTCATCAGGAGACAATCAGCCCCAGCATTTT. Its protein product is CASSSSGDNQPQHF.

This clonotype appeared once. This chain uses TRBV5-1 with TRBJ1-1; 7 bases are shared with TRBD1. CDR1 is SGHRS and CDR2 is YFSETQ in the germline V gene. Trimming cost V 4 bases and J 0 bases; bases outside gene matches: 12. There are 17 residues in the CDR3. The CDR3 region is CASSEDRLVLMNTEAFF. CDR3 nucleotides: TGCGCCAGCAGCGAGGACAGGTTGGTGCTGATGAACACTGAAGCTTTCTTT.

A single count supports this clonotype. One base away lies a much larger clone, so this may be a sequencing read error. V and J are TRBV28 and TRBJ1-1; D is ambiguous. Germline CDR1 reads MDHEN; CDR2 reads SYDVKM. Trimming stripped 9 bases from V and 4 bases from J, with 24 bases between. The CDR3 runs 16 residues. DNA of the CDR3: TGTGCCAGTAGGACCGGGCAGGAACTGCGGGGCACTGAAGCTTTCTTT. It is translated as CASRTGQELRGTEAFF.

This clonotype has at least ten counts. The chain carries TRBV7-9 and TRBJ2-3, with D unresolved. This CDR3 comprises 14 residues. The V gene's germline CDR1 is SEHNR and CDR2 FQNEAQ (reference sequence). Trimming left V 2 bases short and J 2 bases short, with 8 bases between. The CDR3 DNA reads TGTGCCAGCAGCTTAAGGACCTTCACAGATACGCAGTATTTT. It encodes CASSLRTFTDTQYF.

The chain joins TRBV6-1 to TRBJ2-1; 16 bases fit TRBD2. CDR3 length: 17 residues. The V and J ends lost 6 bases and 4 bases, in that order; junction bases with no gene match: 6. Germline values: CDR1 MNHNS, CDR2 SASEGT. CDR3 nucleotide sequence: TGTGCCAGCAGCGGGACTAGCGGGAGGGCCCGGTACAATGAGCAGTTCTTC. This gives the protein CASSGTSGRARYNEQFF.

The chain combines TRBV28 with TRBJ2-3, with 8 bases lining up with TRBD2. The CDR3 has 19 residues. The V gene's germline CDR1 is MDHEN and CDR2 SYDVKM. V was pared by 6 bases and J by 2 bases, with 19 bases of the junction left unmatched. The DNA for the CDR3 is TGTGCCAGCAGCAGCTACGATAGCGGGAACCCACTATACACAGATACGCAGTATTTT. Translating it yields CASSSYDSGNPLYTDTQYF.

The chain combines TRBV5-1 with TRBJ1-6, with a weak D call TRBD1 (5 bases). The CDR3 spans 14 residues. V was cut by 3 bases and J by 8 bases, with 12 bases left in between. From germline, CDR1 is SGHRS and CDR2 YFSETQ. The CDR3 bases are TGCGCCAGCAGCTCCGGACAACAATATTCACCCCTCCACTTT. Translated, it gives CASSSGQQYSPLHF.

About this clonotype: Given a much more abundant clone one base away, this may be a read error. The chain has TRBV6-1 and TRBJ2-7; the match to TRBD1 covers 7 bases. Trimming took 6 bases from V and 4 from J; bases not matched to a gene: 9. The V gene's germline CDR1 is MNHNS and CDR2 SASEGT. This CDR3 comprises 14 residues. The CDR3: CASRRQGEGYEQYF. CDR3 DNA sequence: TGTGCCAGCAGGCGACAGGGCGAGGGGTACGAGCAGTACTTC.

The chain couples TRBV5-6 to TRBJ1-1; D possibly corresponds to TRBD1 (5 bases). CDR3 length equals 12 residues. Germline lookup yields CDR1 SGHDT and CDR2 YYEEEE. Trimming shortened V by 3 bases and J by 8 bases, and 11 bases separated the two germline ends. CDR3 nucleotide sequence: TGTGCCAGCAGCTCCTCCAGGGTAGAAGCTTTCTTT. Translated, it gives CASSSSRVEAFF.

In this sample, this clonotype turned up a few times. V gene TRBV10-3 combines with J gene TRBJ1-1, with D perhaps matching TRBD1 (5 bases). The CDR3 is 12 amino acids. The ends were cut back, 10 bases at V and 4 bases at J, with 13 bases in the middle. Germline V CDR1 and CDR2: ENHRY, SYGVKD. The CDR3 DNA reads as TGTGCCACCCAGGGATTGGGCACTGAAGCTTTCTTT. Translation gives CATQGLGTEAFF.

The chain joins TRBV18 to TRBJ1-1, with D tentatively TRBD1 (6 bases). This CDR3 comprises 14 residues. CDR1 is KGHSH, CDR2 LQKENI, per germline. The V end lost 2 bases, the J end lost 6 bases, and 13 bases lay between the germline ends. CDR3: CASSPSGGAAEAFF. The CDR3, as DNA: TGTGCCAGCTCACCATCCGGGGGGGCGGCTGAAGCTTTCTTT. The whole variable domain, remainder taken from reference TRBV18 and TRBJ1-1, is NAGVMQNPRHLVRRRGQEARLRCSPMKGHSHVYWYRQLPEEGLKFMVYLQKENIIDESGMPKERFSAEFPKEGPSILRIQQVVRGDSAAYFCASSPSGGAAEAFFGQGTRLTVV.

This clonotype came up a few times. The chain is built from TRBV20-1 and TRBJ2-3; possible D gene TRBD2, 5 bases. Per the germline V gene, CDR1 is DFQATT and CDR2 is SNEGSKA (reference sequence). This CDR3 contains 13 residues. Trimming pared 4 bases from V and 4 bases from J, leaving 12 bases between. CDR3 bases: TGCAGTGCTACGGGGAATTGGGCAGATACGCAGTATTTT. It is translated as CSATGNWADTQYF.

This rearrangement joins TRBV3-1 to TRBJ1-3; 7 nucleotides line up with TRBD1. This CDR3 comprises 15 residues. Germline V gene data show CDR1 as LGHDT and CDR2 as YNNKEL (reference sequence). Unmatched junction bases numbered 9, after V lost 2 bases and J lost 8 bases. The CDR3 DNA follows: TGTGCCAGCAGCCAACGTCGACAGGGTACGGACACCATATATTTT. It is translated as CASSQRRQGTDTIYF.

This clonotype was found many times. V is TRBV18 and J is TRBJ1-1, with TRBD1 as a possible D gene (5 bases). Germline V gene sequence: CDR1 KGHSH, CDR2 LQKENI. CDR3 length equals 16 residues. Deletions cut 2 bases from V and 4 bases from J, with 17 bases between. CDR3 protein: CASSPSEGRVGTEAFF. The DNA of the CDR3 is TGTGCCAGCTCACCATCAGAAGGCAGGGTAGGCACTGAAGCTTTCTTT.

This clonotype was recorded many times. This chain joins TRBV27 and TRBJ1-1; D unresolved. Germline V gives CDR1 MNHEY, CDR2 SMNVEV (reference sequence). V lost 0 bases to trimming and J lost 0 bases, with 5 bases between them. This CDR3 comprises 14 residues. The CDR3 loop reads CASSLSTVNTEAFF. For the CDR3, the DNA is TGTGCCAGCAGTTTATCCACAGTGAACACTGAAGCTTTCTTT.

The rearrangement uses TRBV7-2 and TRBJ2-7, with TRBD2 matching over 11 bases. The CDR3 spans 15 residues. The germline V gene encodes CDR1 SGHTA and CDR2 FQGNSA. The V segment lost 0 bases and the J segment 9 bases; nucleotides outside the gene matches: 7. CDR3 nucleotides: TGTGCCAGCAGCTTAGCAACTAGCGGGAGACATACGCAGTACTTC. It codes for CASSLATSGRHTQYF.